A single sample gave rise to the 23 T cell receptor beta chains below, sequenced in a study of cytomegalovirus exposure and HLA in healthy donors. Using immunoSEQ multiplex PCR, the repertoire was profiled, and TCRdb retains in-frame clones only, with some absent. The data show 150,000 to 200,000 clones, with around 86% seen just once and roughly 1.5% held by the top ten. Specimen: PBMCs. Every receptor here comes from a woman aged 18-29 years in good health and CMV-seronegative.

The J gene is TRBJ2-2, the V gene TRBV25-1; 11 bases map to TRBD1. V lost 3 bases to trimming and J lost 0 bases; unmatched junction nucleotides: 0. Germline CDR1 is MGHDK and CDR2 is SYGVNS. The CDR3 spans 16 residues. This CDR3 reads CASSEDRGPNTGELFF. CDR3 DNA sequence: TGTGCCAGCAGTGAGGACAGGGGGCCGAACACCGGGGAGCTGTTTTTT.

The CDR3 region is CASSEGASGRLYEQYF. CDR3 bases: TGTGCCAGCAGTGAAGGGGCTAGCGGGAGACTATACGAGCAGTACTTC. V usage is TRBV2 and J usage is TRBJ2-7, with 10 bases lining up with TRBD2. The length of the CDR3 is 16 residues. V trimming: 1 base; J trimming: 4 bases; junction bases outside the gene matches: 7. CDR1 SNHLY and CDR2 FYNNEI come from the germline V gene.

This clone was seen repeatedly, ten times or more. The chain employs TRBV15 and TRBJ2-7; D is perhaps TRBD1 (5 bases). The length of the CDR3 is 14 residues. Germline CDR1 reads LNHNV; CDR2 reads YYDKDF (reference sequence). The V end was cut by 0 bases, the J end by 5 bases, with 11 bases between. The CDR3 DNA follows: TGTGCCACCAGCAGAGATATCAGGGCCGACGAGCAGTACTTC. It yields the protein CATSRDIRADEQYF.

The CDR3 here is CASSLGGQPPEAFF. DNA of the CDR3: TGTGCCAGCAGCTTGGGGGGACAGCCACCCGAAGCTTTCTTT. V and J are TRBV5-4 and TRBJ1-1; 7 bases match TRBD1. Losses at the gene ends were 0 bases for V and 8 bases for J; bases not matched to a gene: 7. Germline assignment: CDR1 SGHNT and CDR2 YYREEE (reference sequence). The CDR3 loop spans 14 amino acids.

V usage is TRBV7-9 and J usage is TRBJ1-1; no definite D call. The CDR3 contains 17 residues. Trimming took 5 bases from V and 3 from J, leaving 22 bases between them. The V gene's germline CDR1 is SEHNR and CDR2 FQNEAQ (reference sequence). As DNA, the CDR3 is TGTGCCAGCAGCCCCGCGTGGGGAGGGAGCAAGGACACTGAAGCTTTCTTT. Encoded protein: CASSPAWGGSKDTEAFF. Based on the CDR3 plus reference TRBV7-9 and TRBJ1-1, the full variable domain is DTGVSQNPRHKITKRGQNVTFRCDPISEHNRLYWYRQTLGQGPEFLTYFQNEAQLEKSRLLSDRFSAERPKGSFSTLEIQRTEQGDSAMYLCASSPAWGGSKDTEAFFGQGTRLTVV.

This chain joins TRBV11-2 and TRBJ1-2; D is uncertain. This CDR3 has 13 residues. Germline CDR1 reads SGHAT; CDR2 reads FQNNGV. Trimming shortened V by 0 bases and J by 13 bases, and 15 bases separated the two germline ends. The CDR3: CASSLDQRPGSTF. As DNA, the CDR3 is TGTGCCAGCAGCTTAGATCAACGGCCAGGTTCCACCTTC. Full variable domain (remainder filled in from reference TRBV11-2 and TRBJ1-2): EAGVAQSPRYKIIEKRQSVAFWCNPISGHATLYWYQQILGQGPKLLIQFQNNGVVDDSQLPKDRFSAERLKGVDSTLKIQPAKLEDSAVYLCASSLDQRPGSTFGSGTRLTVV.

V is TRBV28 and J is TRBJ1-5, with unresolved D. There are 15 residues in the CDR3. Germline-derived CDR1 and CDR2 are MDHEN and SYDVKM. Deletions cut 5 bases from V and 2 bases from J, with 13 bases between. CDR3 DNA sequence: TGTGCCAGCAGTCCCCCGGGTTTGGGCAATCAGCCCCAGCATTTT. Its translation is CASSPPGLGNQPQHF.

This chain links TRBV27 with TRBJ1-1; 9 nucleotides align to TRBD1. V lost 3 bases to trimming and J lost 3 bases; unmatched junction nucleotides: 8. The germline V gene encodes CDR1 MNHEY and CDR2 SMNVEV (reference sequence). The CDR3 consists of 16 residues. CDR3 amino acids: CASSFGGQGWDTEAFF. CDR3 in DNA: TGTGCCAGCAGTTTCGGGGGACAGGGCTGGGACACTGAAGCTTTCTTT.

V is TRBV27 and J is TRBJ2-4; TRBD2 agrees at 8 bases. Trimming took 7 bases from V and 8 from J; bases not matched to a gene: 7. The CDR3 is 13 residues long. The V gene's germline CDR1 is MNHEY and CDR2 SMNVEV (reference sequence). The CDR3 protein is CASTDPGRDIQYF. CDR3 coding DNA: TGTGCCAGCACCGACCCCGGGAGGGACATTCAGTACTTC.

The table lists this clone with a count of one. V gene TRBV7-9 combines with J gene TRBJ2-5, with D maybe TRBD2 (5 bases). Germline CDR1 SEHNR, CDR2 FQNEAQ (reference sequence). V was clipped by 3 bases and J by 1 base, with 6 bases between them. The length of the CDR3 is 13 residues. The CDR3, as DNA: TGTGCCAGCAGCTTGGGGAGCCAAGAGACCCAGTACTTC. Its translation is CASSLGSQETQYF.

The chain recombines TRBV5-1 with TRBJ1-4, with TRBD1 identical over 8 bases. The CDR3 contains 15 residues. With V trimmed by 6 bases and J by 5 bases, 9 bases remained unmatched. Germline V lookup: CDR1 SGHRS, CDR2 YFSETQ. CDR3 DNA: TGCGCCAGCACCCCTGGGACAGGACGAAATGAAAAACTGTTTTTT. Protein sequence: CASTPGTGRNEKLFF.

The genes are TRBV7-3 and TRBJ1-1; D is possibly TRBD1 (5 bases). V was pared by 4 bases and J by 1 base, with 7 bases between. CDR3 length: 13 residues. In germline, CDR1 is SGHTA, CDR2 FQGTGA. CDR3 sequence: CASSSGANTEAFF. CDR3 DNA sequence: TGTGCCAGCAGCTCTGGGGCGAACACTGAAGCTTTCTTT.

This chain connects TRBV6-4 to TRBJ1-2, with 7 bases fitting TRBD1. With V trimmed by 2 bases and J by 1 base, 7 bases remained unmatched. The germline gives CDR1 MRHNA, CDR2 SNTAGT. The CDR3 is made up of 16 amino acids. The CDR3 here is CASSDSSGGINYGYTF. The DNA of the CDR3 is TGTGCCAGCAGTGACAGTTCAGGGGGGATTAACTATGGCTACACCTTC.

This clone was recorded once. V and J are TRBV7-2 and TRBJ1-1, with TRBD1 matching over 7 bases. Germline V gene data show CDR1 as SGHTA and CDR2 as FQGNSA. The CDR3 is 19 residues long. The J segment lost 0 bases and the V segment lost 2 bases, leaving 15 bases of the junction unmatched. This CDR3 reads CASSLQVVTGLSMNTEAFF. The DNA for the CDR3 is TGTGCCAGCAGCTTACAAGTAGTGACAGGGCTTTCGATGAACACTGAAGCTTTCTTT.

The chain joins TRBV2 to TRBJ2-1; 7 bases line up with TRBD2. The CDR3 is 15 amino acids. Germline CDR1 reads SNHLY; CDR2 reads FYNNEI. V shed 5 bases, J shed 5 bases, and the junction held 9 bases outside the gene matches. The CDR3 region has the DNA TGTGCCAGCAGTTTTCTACTAGCGCGGGACAATGAGCAGTTCTTC. Its protein product is CASSFLLARDNEQFF.

This chain links TRBV9 with TRBJ2-7; D call uncertain. CDR3 length equals 13 residues. CDR1 is SGDLS and CDR2 is YYNGEE in the germline V gene. Trimming took 3 bases from V and 7 from J, leaving 14 bases between them. The chain's CDR3 is CASSDPSSIEQYF. CDR3 coding DNA: TGTGCCAGCAGCGACCCTAGTAGTATTGAGCAGTACTTC.

The CDR3 here is CARDRARENTGELFF. The CDR3 DNA sequence: TGTGCCAGGGACAGAGCACGGGAGAACACCGGGGAGCTGTTTTTT. The chain carries TRBV2 and TRBJ2-2; a weak D match, TRBD1 (6 bases). Trimming stripped 9 bases from V and 1 base from J, with 15 bases between. The CDR3 sequence is 15 residues long. The germline V gene encodes CDR1 SNHLY and CDR2 FYNNEI.

The rearrangement joins TRBV19 to TRBJ1-1; TRBD1 matches 9 bases. The junction had 15 bases not matched to a gene; V was cut back by 4 bases and J by 9 bases. The V gene's germline CDR1 is LNHDA and CDR2 SQIVND (reference sequence). The CDR3 has 16 amino acids. The CDR3 loop reads CASSTPLTGGADKAFF. The CDR3 DNA is TGTGCCAGTAGTACTCCCCTAACAGGGGGCGCGGATAAAGCTTTCTTT.

The rearrangement joins TRBV27 to TRBJ2-7, with TRBD1 matching over 10 bases. The germline CDR1 and CDR2 sequences are MNHEY and SMNVEV (reference sequence). The CDR3 is 14 residues long. Unmatched junction bases numbered 8, after V lost 7 bases and J lost 5 bases. CDR3 protein: CASMYGTGAHEQYF. The CDR3, as DNA: TGTGCCAGCATGTACGGGACAGGGGCCCACGAGCAGTACTTC.

The J gene is TRBJ1-2, the V gene TRBV10-3; TRBD1 matches 7 bases. The CDR3 totals 13 residues. J gave up 10 bases and V 3 bases, and 8 bases lay outside the gene matches. In germline, CDR1 is ENHRY, CDR2 SYGVKD. Here the CDR3 DNA reads TGTGCCATCAGTGATACCTTGACAGGGATCTACACCTTC. It translates to CAISDTLTGIYTF.

CDR3 region: CASSLSGTLNTEAFF. Written as DNA, the CDR3 is TGTGCCAGCAGCTTGAGTGGGACACTAAACACTGAAGCTTTCTTT. The chain uses TRBV5-4 and TRBJ1-1; a possible D gene is TRBD1 (6 bases). Germline loops: CDR1 SGHNT, CDR2 YYREEE (reference sequence). V was clipped by 1 base and J by 2 bases, with 12 bases between them. The CDR3 sequence is 15 residues long.

The CDR3 DNA sequence: TGTGCCAGCAGTCACTTCGGGACAGTCAACACCGGGGAGCTGTTTTTT. It specifies CASSHFGTVNTGELFF. The chain couples TRBV6-5 to TRBJ2-2, with 7 bases identical to TRBD1. The CDR3 length is 16 residues. Trimming cost V 5 bases and J 2 bases; bases outside gene matches: 8. Germline CDR1 reads MNHEY; CDR2 reads SVGAGI.

The chain carries TRBV6-6 and TRBJ1-2; D gene unclear. CDR1 is MNHNY, CDR2 SVGAGI, per germline (reference sequence). CDR3 length: 16 amino acids. Trimming cost V 0 bases and J 5 bases, with 16 bases left between them. In DNA, the CDR3 is TGTGCCAGCAGTTACTCGGAGCTGGAGCTGAAATATGGCTACACCTTC. It specifies CASSYSELELKYGYTF.